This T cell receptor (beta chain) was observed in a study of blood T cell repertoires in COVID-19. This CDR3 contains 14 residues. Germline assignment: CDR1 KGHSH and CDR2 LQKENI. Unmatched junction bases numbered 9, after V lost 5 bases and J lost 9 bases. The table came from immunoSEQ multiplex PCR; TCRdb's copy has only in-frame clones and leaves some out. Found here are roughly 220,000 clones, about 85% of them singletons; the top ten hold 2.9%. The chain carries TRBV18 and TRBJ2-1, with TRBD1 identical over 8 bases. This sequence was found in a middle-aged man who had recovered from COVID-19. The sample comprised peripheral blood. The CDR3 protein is CASSSDREVSEQFF. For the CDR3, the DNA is TGTGCCAGCTCATCGGACAGGGAGGTTAGTGAGCAGTTCTTC. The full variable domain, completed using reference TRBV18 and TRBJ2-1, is NAGVMQNPRHLVRRRGQEARLRCSPMKGHSHVYWYRQLPEEGLKFMVYLQKENIIDESGMPKERFSAEFPKEGPSILRIQQVVRGDSAAYFCASSSDREVSEQFFGPGTRLTVL.